A selection of T cell receptor beta chains follows, all from one sample in a study of blood T cell repertoires in COVID-19. Sequencing was performed with immunoSEQ multiplex PCR; in TCRdb, only in-frame clones are kept and a portion is missing. Of about 71,000 clones listed, about 80% are singletons. The sequenced sample consisted of peripheral blood. The source of these receptors is a young man with COVID-19, enrolled during active disease. CDR3s include the opening cysteine and the closing phenylalanine or tryptophan. D genes are given only for firm matches. The size entry is marked missing in some rows and otherwise reads once, few, many or a size class.

CASSPYGQMGIQYF	TGTGCCAGCTCACCCTACGGACAGATGGGCATTCAGTACTTC	.	.	TRBV18	TRBJ2-4
CASSPPSNSGNTIYF	TGTGCCAGCTCACCACCGAGTAACTCTGGAAACACCATATATTTT	few	.	TRBV18	TRBJ1-3
CASSPSILAGAYEQYF	TGTGCCAGTAGTCCATCGATCCTAGCGGGAGCCTACGAGCAGTACTTC	.	TRBD2	TRBV19	TRBJ2-7
CASSWKTGNNQPQHF	TGTGCCAGCAGCTGGAAAACAGGGAACAATCAGCCCCAGCATTTT	once	.	TRBV7-2	TRBJ1-5
CASSLQTLDSAWGGEQFF	TGCGCCAGCAGCTTGCAGACCCTCGACAGTGCCTGGGGTGGTGAGCAGTTCTTC	.	.	TRBV5-1	TRBJ2-1
CASSLRGSPHEQYF	TGTGCCAGTAGTCTTAGGGGGTCCCCCCACGAGCAGTACTTC	.	.	TRBV19	TRBJ2-7
CASSGGRGSGYTF	TGTGCCAGTAGTGGCGGCAGGGGTAGTGGCTACACCTTC	.	.	TRBV19	TRBJ1-2
CASSHGGTGGNGYTF	TGTGCCAGCTCCCACGGGGGGACAGGGGGCAATGGCTACACCTTC	once	TRBD1	TRBV7-8	TRBJ1-2
CASSPTGLGGYTF	TGTGCCAGCAGTCCGACAGGGTTAGGGGGCTACACCTTC	.	TRBD1	TRBV12-3/TRBV12-4	TRBJ1-2
CASSLASAYEQYF	TGTGCCAGCAGCTTAGCCTCCGCCTACGAGCAGTACTTC	.	.	TRBV11-2	TRBJ2-7
CASSWRASYEQYF	TGTGCCAGCAGTTGGAGGGCCTCCTACGAGCAGTACTTC	.	.	TRBV28	TRBJ2-7
CASSLDSGSLSYEQYF	TGTGCCAGCAGCTTAGATAGCGGGAGCCTATCCTACGAGCAGTACTTC	few	TRBD2	TRBV7-2	TRBJ2-7
CAISGPSSGIRNEQFF	TGTGCCATCAGTGGCCCATCCAGCGGGATCCGCAATGAGCAGTTCTTC	.	TRBD2	TRBV10-3	TRBJ2-1
CASSLRGGDMNTEAFF	TGTGCCAGCAGCCTTAGGGGCGGAGACATGAACACTGAAGCTTTCTTT	.	.	TRBV9	TRBJ1-1
CASSPTGVGTNEKLFF	TGTGCCAGCAGCCCGACAGGGGTTGGGACTAATGAAAAACTGTTTTTT	.	TRBD1	TRBV3-1/TRBV3-2	TRBJ1-4
CASGRFLTDTQYF	TGTGCCAGCGGGCGCTTCCTCACAGATACGCAGTATTTT	.	.	TRBV6-5	TRBJ2-3
CASSAQGYTGELFF	TGTGCCAGCAGCGCGCAGGGTTACACCGGGGAGCTGTTTTTT	.	.	TRBV9	TRBJ2-2
CASSRGQVLSYNEQFF	TGTGCCAGCAGCAGGGGACAGGTCCTCTCCTACAATGAGCAGTTCTTC	few	TRBD1	TRBV7-9	TRBJ2-1
CATRIGSTETQYF	TGTGCCACCAGAATCGGGAGTACGGAGACCCAGTACTTC	.	.	TRBV15	TRBJ2-5
CASSSIIQDYSNYGYTF	TGTGCCAGCAGCTCCATCATACAAGATTATTCTAACTATGGCTACACCTTC	.	.	TRBV5-8	TRBJ1-2
CASSLGQSYEQYF	TGTGCCAGCAGTTTAGGGCAGTCCTACGAGCAGTACTTC	.	.	TRBV27	TRBJ2-7
CASSLANGNTEAFF	TGCGCCAGCAGCTTGGCGAACGGGAACACTGAAGCTTTCTTT	.	.	TRBV5-1	TRBJ1-1
CASSTRTGGFDEQYF	TGTGCCAGCAGTACCCGGACAGGGGGCTTTGACGAGCAGTACTTC	.	TRBD1	TRBV6-2/TRBV6-3	TRBJ2-7
CASSQGQGNGYTF	TGTGCCAGCAGCCAGGGACAGGGGAATGGCTACACCTTC	.	TRBD1	TRBV12-3/TRBV12-4	TRBJ1-2
CASSPRGLAGGQETQYF	TGTGCCAGCAGCCCCCGGGGACTAGCGGGAGGGCAAGAGACCCAGTACTTC	.	TRBD2	TRBV25-1	TRBJ2-5
CASSVGQGNEQYF	TGTGCCAGTAGTGTCGGACAGGGAAACGAGCAGTACTTC	.	TRBD1	TRBV19	TRBJ2-7
CASGALDRDLSRDYGYTF	TGTGCTAGTGGTGCCCTGGACAGGGATCTCTCTCGGGACTATGGCTACACCTTC	.	TRBD1	TRBV12-5	TRBJ1-2
CASSLQHAETSYEQYF	TGTGCCAGCAGCTTGCAACACGCTGAAACCTCCTACGAGCAGTACTTC	many	.	TRBV5-5	TRBJ2-7
CSASEWAEQFF	TGCAGTGCTAGCGAGTGGGCTGAGCAGTTCTTC	.	.	TRBV20-1	TRBJ2-1
CASSKTGDPSNEQFF	TGCGCCAGCAGTAAGACAGGGGACCCGAGCAATGAGCAGTTCTTC	.	TRBD1	TRBV5-1	TRBJ2-1
CASATGTGDGLGEQFF	TGTGCCAGCGCCACCGGGACAGGGGACGGATTGGGTGAGCAGTTCTTC	.	TRBD1	TRBV18	TRBJ2-1
CASSLGDRDDQPQHF	TGCGCCAGCAGCTTGGGTGACAGGGACGATCAGCCCCAGCATTTT	.	TRBD1	TRBV5-1	TRBJ1-5
CASSPGTLREKLFF	TGTGCCAGCAGCCCCGGGACATTAAGGGAAAAACTGTTTTTT	.	.	TRBV5-4	TRBJ1-4
CACIWAAGGSEQYF	TGTGCCTGCATTTGGGCGGCAGGGGGCAGCGAGCAGTACTTC	.	TRBD1	TRBV30	TRBJ2-7
CASSRFGEKLFF	TGTGCCAGCAGCAGGTTTGGGGAAAAACTGTTTTTT	.	.	TRBV12-3/TRBV12-4	TRBJ1-4
CASSRGSSYNEQFF	TGTGCCAGCAGCCGGGGGTCCTCCTACAATGAGCAGTTCTTC	.	.	TRBV7-2	TRBJ2-1
CASSSGLARSGANVLTF	TGCGCCAGCAGCTCGGGCCTAGCCCGCTCTGGGGCCAACGTCCTGACTTTC	.	.	TRBV5-1	TRBJ2-6
CAIRAGSDQPQHF	TGTGCCATCAGAGCGGGTTCGGATCAGCCCCAGCATTTT	.	.	TRBV10-3	TRBJ1-5
CASSMRTNEKLFF	TGTGCCAGCAGTATGCGGACTAATGAAAAACTGTTTTTT	.	.	TRBV28	TRBJ1-4
CASSVNSGNTIYF	TGTGCCAGCAGCGTTAACTCTGGAAACACCATATATTTT	.	.	TRBV9	TRBJ1-3
CASSPLASGGYTF	TGTGCCAGTAGCCCGCTCGCCTCAGGGGGCTACACCTTC	.	.	TRBV19	TRBJ1-2
CASSSLAGPYEQYF	TGTGCCAGCAGTTCCCTAGCGGGACCCTACGAGCAGTACTTC	.	TRBD2	TRBV27	TRBJ2-7
CASCQSGTSYEQYF	TGTGCCAGCTGCCAGAGCGGGACTTCCTACGAGCAGTACTTC	.	TRBD2	TRBV19	TRBJ2-7
CASGVGGVEQYF	TGTGCCAGTGGGGTAGGGGGAGTCGAGCAGTACTTC	.	.	TRBV28	TRBJ2-7
CASRRDLSYEQYF	TGTGCCAGCAGACGGGATTTATCCTACGAGCAGTACTTC	.	.	TRBV5-4	TRBJ2-7
CASSLQGAVTGELFF	TGTGCCAGCAGTTTACAGGGGGCCGTCACCGGGGAGCTGTTTTTT	.	TRBD1	TRBV27	TRBJ2-2
CASSPMTSGSGGVSNEQFF	TGTGCCAGCAGCCCGATGACTAGCGGGAGCGGGGGGGTCTCCAATGAGCAGTTCTTC	.	TRBD2	TRBV7-9	TRBJ2-1
CASSLATGLGYTF	TGTGCCAGCAGTCTAGCCACAGGGTTAGGCTACACCTTC	.	.	TRBV28	TRBJ1-2
CASSQESTTSTGANVLTF	TGCGCCAGCAGCCAAGAGTCCACAACAAGTACTGGGGCCAACGTCCTGACTTTC	.	.	TRBV4-3	TRBJ2-6
CASSVGDRGSLLYGYTF	TGTGCCAGCAGCGTAGGTGACAGGGGCTCCTTATTATATGGCTACACCTTC	.	TRBD1	TRBV9	TRBJ1-2